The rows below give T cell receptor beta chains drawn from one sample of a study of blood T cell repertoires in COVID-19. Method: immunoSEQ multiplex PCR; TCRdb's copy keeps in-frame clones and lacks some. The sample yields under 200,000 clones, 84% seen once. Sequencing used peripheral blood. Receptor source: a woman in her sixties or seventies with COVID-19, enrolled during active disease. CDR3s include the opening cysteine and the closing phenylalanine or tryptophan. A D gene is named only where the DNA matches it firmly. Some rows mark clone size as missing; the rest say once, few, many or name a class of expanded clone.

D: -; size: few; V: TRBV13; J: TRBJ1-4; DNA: TGTGCCAGCAGCGCCCCAGGGCCAGAAGAAAAACTGTTTTTT; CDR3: CASSAPGPEEKLFF
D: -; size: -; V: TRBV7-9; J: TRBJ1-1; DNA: TGTGCCAGCAGCTTCGGGGGTAGGCCTGAAGCTTTCTTT; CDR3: CASSFGGRPEAFF
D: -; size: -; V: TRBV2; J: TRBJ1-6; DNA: TGTGCCAGCAGGCAGGGGCCGGGTTCACCCCTCCACTTT; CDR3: CASRQGPGSPLHF
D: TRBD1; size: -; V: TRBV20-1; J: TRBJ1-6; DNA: TGCAGTGCTAGTTCGGGACAGGGGAATTCACCCCTCCACTTT; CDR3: CSASSGQGNSPLHF
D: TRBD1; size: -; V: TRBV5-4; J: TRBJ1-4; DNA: TGTGCCAGCAGCTTACCCTCCGGGACAGGGGAAGAAAAACTGTTTTTT; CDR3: CASSLPSGTGEEKLFF
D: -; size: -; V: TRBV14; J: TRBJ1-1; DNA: TGTGCCAGCAGCGTTCGGAGAAACACTGAAGCTTTCTTT; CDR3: CASSVRRNTEAFF
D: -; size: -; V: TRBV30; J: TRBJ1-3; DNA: TGTGCCTCCTCCATTGGGAGGGGATCTAGCTCCTCTGGAAACACCATATATTTT; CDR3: CASSIGRGSSSSGNTIYF
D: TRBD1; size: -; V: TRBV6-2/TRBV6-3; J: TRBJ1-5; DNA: TGTGCCAGCAGTTACACGACAGGGGTGGGGCAGCCCCAGCATTTT; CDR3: CASSYTTGVGQPQHF
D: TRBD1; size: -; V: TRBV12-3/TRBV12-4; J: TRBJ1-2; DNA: TGTGCCAGCAGTCCTACAGGGGCCGGAGGCTACACCTTC; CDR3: CASSPTGAGGYTF
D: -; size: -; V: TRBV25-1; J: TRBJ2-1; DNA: TGTGCCAGCAGTGCTCCTGTTAGCGGAAATGAGCAGTTCTTC; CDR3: CASSAPVSGNEQFF
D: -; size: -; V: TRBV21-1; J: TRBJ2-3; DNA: TGTGCCAGCAGGGAGACGCCTAGCACAGATACGCAGTATTTT; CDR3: CASRETPSTDTQYF
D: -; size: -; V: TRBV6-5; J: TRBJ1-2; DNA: TGTGCCAGCAGAAGGACCTCGGGAACTAACTATGGCTACACCTTC; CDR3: CASRRTSGTNYGYTF
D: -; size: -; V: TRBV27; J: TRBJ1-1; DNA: TGTGCCAGCAGTTTCGAAGGCAGACAATACACTGAAGCTTTCTTT; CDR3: CASSFEGRQYTEAFF
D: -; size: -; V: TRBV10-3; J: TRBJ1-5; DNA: TGTGCCACAAAGCAGGGGAATCAGCCCCAGCATTTT; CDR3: CATKQGNQPQHF
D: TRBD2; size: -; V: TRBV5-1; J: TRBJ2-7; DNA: TGCGCCAGCAACCCACTAGCGGGAGGTTCCTACGAGCAGTACTTC; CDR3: CASNPLAGGSYEQYF
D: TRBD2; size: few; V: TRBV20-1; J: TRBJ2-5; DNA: TGCAGTGCTTCGGGGGGAGAGACCCAGTACTTC; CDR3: CSASGGETQYF
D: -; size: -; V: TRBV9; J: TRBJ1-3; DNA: TGTGCCAGCAGCGTAGGAGGGGGGGCAGGAGGAAACACCATATATTTT; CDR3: CASSVGGGAGGNTIYF
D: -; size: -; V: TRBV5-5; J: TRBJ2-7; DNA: TGTGCCAGCACAGGTGGCCGCGAGCAGTACTTC; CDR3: CASTGGREQYF
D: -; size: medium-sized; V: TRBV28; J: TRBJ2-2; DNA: TGTGCCAGCAAGCGAAGCACCGGGGAGCTGTTTTTT; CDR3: CASKRSTGELFF
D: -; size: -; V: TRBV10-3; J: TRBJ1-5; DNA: TGTGCCACAAGGCGGGGTGCGGGCAATCAGCCCCAGCATTTT; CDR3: CATRRGAGNQPQHF
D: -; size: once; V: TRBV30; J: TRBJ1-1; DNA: TGTGCCTGGAGTCCGACAGAGAGAGCTTTCTTT; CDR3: CAWSPTERAFF
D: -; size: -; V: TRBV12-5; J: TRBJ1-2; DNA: TGTGCTAGTGGTTTGAATCAAGGGGATGTTGACTATGGCTACACCTTC; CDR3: CASGLNQGDVDYGYTF
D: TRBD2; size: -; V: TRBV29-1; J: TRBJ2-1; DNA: TGCAGCGTAGCAAGCGGGGGGGCCGATGAGCAGTTCTTC; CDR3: CSVASGGADEQFF
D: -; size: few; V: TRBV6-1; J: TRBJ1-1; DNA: TGTGCCAGCAGTGAATCACCAGGGTCGGGAGCTTTCTTT; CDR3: CASSESPGSGAFF
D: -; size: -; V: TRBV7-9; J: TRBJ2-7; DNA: TGTGCCAGCAGCTTAAGCGGAAACTCCTACGAGCAGTACTTC; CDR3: CASSLSGNSYEQYF
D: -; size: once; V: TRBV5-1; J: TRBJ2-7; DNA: TGCGCCAGCAGCTTGCGGGAGAGGGGCGAGCAGTACTTC; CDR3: CASSLRERGEQYF
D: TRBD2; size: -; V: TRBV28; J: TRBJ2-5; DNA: TGTGCCAGCAGACAATCCGGGACTAGCTGGGAGACCCAGTACTTC; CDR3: CASRQSGTSWETQYF
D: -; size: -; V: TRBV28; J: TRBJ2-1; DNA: TGTGCCAGCAGCCCTCACTTCTCCACGAGCTCCTACAATGAGCAGTTCTTC; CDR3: CASSPHFSTSSYNEQFF
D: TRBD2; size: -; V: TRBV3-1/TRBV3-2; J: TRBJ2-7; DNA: TGTGCCAGCAGCCCGGGACTAGCAAGGGAGCAGTACTTC; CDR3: CASSPGLAREQYF
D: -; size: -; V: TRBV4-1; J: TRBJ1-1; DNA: TGCGCCAGCAGCCCCAGGGGGAACACTGAAGCTTTCTTT; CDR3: CASSPRGNTEAFF
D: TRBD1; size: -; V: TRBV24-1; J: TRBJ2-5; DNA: TGTGCCACCAGTGAAGGGACAGGCATCCAAGAGACCCAGTACTTC; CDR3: CATSEGTGIQETQYF
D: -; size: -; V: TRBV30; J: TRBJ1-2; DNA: TGTGCCTGGAGTTCGGGTGGTTACACCTATGGCTACACCTTC; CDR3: CAWSSGGYTYGYTF
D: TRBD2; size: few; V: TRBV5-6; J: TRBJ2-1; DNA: TGTGCCAGCAGTCCAGGACTAGCGGGAGTTCAGGAGCAGTTCTTC; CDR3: CASSPGLAGVQEQFF
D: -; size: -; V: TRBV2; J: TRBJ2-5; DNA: TGTGCCAGCATCACAGGAGACCAAGAGACCCAGTACTTC; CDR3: CASITGDQETQYF
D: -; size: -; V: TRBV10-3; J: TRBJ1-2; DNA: TGTGCCATCAGTGTGCCGGATGGCTACACCTTC; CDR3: CAISVPDGYTF
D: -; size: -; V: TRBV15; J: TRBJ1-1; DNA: TGTGCCACCAGCAGTGTCGACAGGCGCACTGAAGCTTTCTTT; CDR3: CATSSVDRRTEAFF
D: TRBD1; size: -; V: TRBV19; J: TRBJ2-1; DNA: TGTGCCAGCCGGGACAGCTACAATGAGCAGTTCTTC; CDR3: CASRDSYNEQFF
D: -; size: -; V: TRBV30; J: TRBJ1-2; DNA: TGTGCCTGGAGTGTACTCCAGGGAAATAACTATGGCTACACCTTC; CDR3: CAWSVLQGNNYGYTF
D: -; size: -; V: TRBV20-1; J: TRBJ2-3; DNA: TGCAGTGCCGCTAGGGGTACGCAGTATTTT; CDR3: CSAARGTQYF
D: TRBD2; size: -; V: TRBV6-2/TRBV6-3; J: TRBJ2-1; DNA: TGTGCCAGCAGTTTCCATCGGGGGAGCGGGGCGTGGGGTAATGAGCAGTTCTTC; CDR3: CASSFHRGSGAWGNEQFF
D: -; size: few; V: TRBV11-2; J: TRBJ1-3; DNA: TGTGCCAGCAGCTTAGATCCCTACTACTCTGGAAACACCATATATTTT; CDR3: CASSLDPYYSGNTIYF
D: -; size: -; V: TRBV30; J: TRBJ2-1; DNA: TGTGCCTGGAGAGCCACGAATTATCGCGAGCAGTTCTTC; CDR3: CAWRATNYREQFF
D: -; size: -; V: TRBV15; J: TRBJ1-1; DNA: TGTGCCACCAGCAGAGATTTGGGAGGGGGAATCACTGAAGCTTTCTTT; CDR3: CATSRDLGGGITEAFF
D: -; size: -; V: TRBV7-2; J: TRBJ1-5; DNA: TGTGCCAGCAGCTTACGGCAGGGAAACCAGCCCCAGCATTTT; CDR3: CASSLRQGNQPQHF
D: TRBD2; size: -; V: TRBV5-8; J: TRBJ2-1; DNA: TGTGCCAGCAGCTTGACTAGCGGGAGCCATGAGCAGTTCTTC; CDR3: CASSLTSGSHEQFF
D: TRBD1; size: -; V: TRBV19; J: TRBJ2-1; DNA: TGTGCCAGTAGTATAGATCGATTCCCGGGACAGGGCGATGAGCAGTTCTTC; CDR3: CASSIDRFPGQGDEQFF
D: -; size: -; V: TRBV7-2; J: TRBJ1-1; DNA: TGTGCCAGCAGCCAGGGACAGAACACTGAAGCTTTCTTT; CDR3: CASSQGQNTEAFF
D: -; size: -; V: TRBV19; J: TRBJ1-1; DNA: TGTGCCAGTAGTATAGGCCGTCTGGGGGAGGCTGAAGCTTTCTTT; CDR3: CASSIGRLGEAEAFF
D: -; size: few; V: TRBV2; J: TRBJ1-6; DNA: TGTGCCAGCAAGCTGCTAAGCTCCTATAATTCACCCCTCCACTTT; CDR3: CASKLLSSYNSPLHF
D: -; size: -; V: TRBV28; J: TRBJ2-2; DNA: TGTGCCAGCAGCGACACCGGGGAGCTGTTTTTT; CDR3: CASSDTGELFF
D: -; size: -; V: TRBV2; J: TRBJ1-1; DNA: TGTGCCAGCTCCGGTCAAAGGGGCTTCACTGAAGCTTTCTTT; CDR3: CASSGQRGFTEAFF
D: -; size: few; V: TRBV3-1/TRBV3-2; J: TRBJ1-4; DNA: TGTGCCAGCAGCCAAGAGCGACAGGCGGAAAAACTGTTTTTT; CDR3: CASSQERQAEKLFF
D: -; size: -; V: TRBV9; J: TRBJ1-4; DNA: TGTGCCAGCAGCCAAGGGGACTTGTATGAAAAACTGTTTTTT; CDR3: CASSQGDLYEKLFF
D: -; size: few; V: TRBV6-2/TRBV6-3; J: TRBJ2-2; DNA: TGTGCCAGCAGTTACGGGGCGGGAAACACCGGGGAGCTGTTTTTT; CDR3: CASSYGAGNTGELFF
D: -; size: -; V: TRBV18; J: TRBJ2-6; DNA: TGTGCCAGCTCACAGGAAAGTCGACTCTCTGGGGCCAACGTCCTGACTTTC; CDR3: CASSQESRLSGANVLTF